These 16 T cell receptor beta chains were sequenced from one sample in a study of cytomegalovirus exposure and HLA in healthy donors. PCR involved 60 Vbeta and 13 Jbeta primers. Repertoires were generated with immunoSEQ multiplex PCR, while TCRdb's copy carries only in-frame clones and drops some. The sample holds around 170,000 clones, approximately 80% seen once. Sequencing input: PBMCs. These receptors were taken from a woman between 45 and 60 years old in good health and CMV-seronegative.

This chain connects TRBV29-1 to TRBJ2-6, with 10 bases fitting TRBD1. CDR1 and CDR2 (germline): SQVTM, ANQGSEA. V dropped 6 bases and J dropped 0; count of bases not matched to a gene: 2. There are 15 residues in the CDR3. CDR3 sequence reads: CSVGTGASGANVLTF. DNA of the CDR3: TGCAGCGTCGGGACAGGGGCCTCTGGGGCCAACGTCCTGACTTTC.

The rearrangement joins TRBV7-8 to TRBJ2-1, with a weak D call TRBD1 (7 bases). The germline V and J ends were trimmed by 4 bases and 8 bases, with 9 bases remaining between them. The CDR3 contains 12 residues. CDR1 is SGHVS, CDR2 FQNEAQ, per germline. In DNA, the CDR3 is TGTGCCAGCAGCTCCAGGGGGGATGAGCAGTTCTTC. Translated, it gives CASSSRGDEQFF.

The CDR3 reads CASNRGTYNEQFF. The DNA for the CDR3 is TGTGCCAGCAACAGGGGGACTTACAATGAGCAGTTCTTC. This chain uses TRBV2 with TRBJ2-1; the match to TRBD1 covers 8 bases. Trimming removed 7 bases from V and 4 bases from J; junction bases left unmatched: 3. The CDR3 runs to 13 residues. CDR1 SNHLY and CDR2 FYNNEI come from the germline V gene.

This clone was seen only a few times. This chain links TRBV6-6 with TRBJ1-5; a possible D gene is TRBD1 (5 bases). Germline V gives CDR1 MNHNY, CDR2 SVGAGI (reference sequence). Trimming took 2 bases from V and 7 from J, leaving 12 bases between them. The length of the CDR3 is 14 residues. The CDR3 DNA is TGTGCCAGCAGTTACACCCAGGGTGGGCAGCCCCAGCATTTT. Translated: CASSYTQGGQPQHF.

The V call is TRBV5-4, the J call TRBJ2-7; 10 bases are shared with TRBD1. Germline lookup yields CDR1 SGHNT and CDR2 YYREEE (reference sequence). Germline trimming cut 5 bases from V and 5 bases from J; bases unmatched to any gene: 7. This CDR3 has 14 amino acids. The CDR3 is CASRKVTGGDEQYF. CDR3 sequence (DNA): TGTGCCAGCAGGAAGGTGACAGGGGGCGACGAGCAGTACTTC.

This chain connects TRBV4-1 to TRBJ1-2; D uncertain. Germline values: CDR1 MGHRA, CDR2 YSYEKL. CDR3 size: 14 residues. With 2 bases removed from V and 4 bases from J, the gap between germline ends came to 11 bases. The CDR3 DNA reads as TGCGCCAGCAGCCAAATGGCGGAGGGCTATGGCTACACCTTC. This gives the protein CASSQMAEGYGYTF.

This sequence joins TRBV18 and TRBJ2-5, with D unclear. CDR3 length: 13 amino acids. Germline values: CDR1 KGHSH, CDR2 LQKENI. V lost 6 bases, J lost 5 bases, and 13 bases lay in between. For the CDR3, the DNA is TGTGCCAGCTCTCCGTCGTCCTTGGAGACCCAGTACTTC. Protein: CASSPSSLETQYF.

This clone appeared a single time. The V gene is TRBV7-8, the J gene TRBJ2-5; possible D gene TRBD1, 7 bases. Germline V lookup: CDR1 SGHVS, CDR2 FQNEAQ. The germline V and J ends were trimmed by 1 base and 4 bases, with 19 bases remaining between them. CDR3 size: 17 residues. The CDR3 region is CASSLVGGTTGSETQYF. The CDR3 region has the DNA TGTGCCAGCAGCTTAGTCGGGGGAACGACAGGGTCAGAGACCCAGTACTTC.

This clone appeared a few times. The chain recombines TRBV11-2 with TRBJ2-5; maybe TRBD2 (5 bases). Trimming removed 8 bases at V and 4 bases at J, with 17 bases between. Germline lookup yields CDR1 SGHAT and CDR2 FQNNGV. The CDR3 has 14 amino acids. Written as DNA, the CDR3 is TGTGCCAGCGGACTCGATGCGGGCACAGAGACCCAGTACTTC. Residues: CASGLDAGTETQYF.

Here the CDR3 DNA reads TGTGCCAGTAGCGATTCATTGACAGCGTTGAATGAGCAGTTCTTC. Its translation: CASSDSLTALNEQFF. The V call is TRBV19, the J call TRBJ2-1; D might be TRBD1 (5 bases). V dropped 6 bases and J dropped 7 bases, with 19 bases sitting between them. From germline, CDR1 is LNHDA and CDR2 SQIVND (reference sequence). CDR3 length equals 15 residues.

The rearrangement joins TRBV6-5 to TRBJ2-7, with 15 positions matching TRBD2. Germline V gene lookup returns CDR1 MNHEY and CDR2 SVGAGI. The CDR3 is 15 residues long. Trimming cost V 6 bases and J 7 bases; bases outside gene matches: 7. The DNA of the CDR3 is TGTGCCAGCAGAACACTCGGGACTAGCGGGAGGGAGCAGTACTTC. Its protein is CASRTLGTSGREQYF.

This clone came up once. The chain employs TRBV11-3 and TRBJ2-3, with D perhaps matching TRBD2 (8 bases). This CDR3 region has 13 residues. Trimming pared 6 bases from V and 9 bases from J, leaving 16 bases between. From germline, CDR1 is SGHNT and CDR2 YENEEA. The CDR3 reads CASSPGGGQTQYF. The CDR3 nucleotides are TGTGCCAGCAGTCCCGGGGGGGGACAGACGCAGTATTTT.

The V and J genes are TRBV7-8 and TRBJ2-5; 8 bases are shared with TRBD2. Germline loops: CDR1 SGHVS, CDR2 FQNEAQ. V shed 5 bases, J shed 2 bases, and the junction held 4 bases outside the gene matches. CDR3 length: 14 residues. This chain's CDR3 is CASSPGGAQETQYF. The CDR3 region has the DNA TGTGCCAGCAGCCCCGGGGGGGCTCAAGAGACCCAGTACTTC.

The chain carries TRBV29-1 and TRBJ1-2; 7 bases line up with TRBD1. Germline loops: CDR1 SQVTM, CDR2 ANQGSEA. The CDR3 is made up of 15 amino acids. V lost 8 bases and J lost 3; bases outside the gene matches: 15. The CDR3 DNA follows: TGCAGCACGATGGGGGACAGTCGTGGCTACTATGGCTACACCTTC. This codes for CSTMGDSRGYYGYTF.

The genes are TRBV6-5 and TRBJ2-1, with 7 bases that match TRBD1. Losses at the gene ends were 10 bases for V and 5 bases for J; bases not matched to a gene: 5. The germline V gene has CDR1 MNHEY and CDR2 SVGAGI. The CDR3 extends over 12 amino acids. CDR3 DNA sequence: TGTGCCACGGGACAGATCCACAATGAGCAGTTCTTC. Protein sequence: CATGQIHNEQFF.

A word on this clone: Other DNA sequences in this sample translate to the same CDR3. V gene TRBV30 combines with J gene TRBJ1-5; D is ambiguous. Germline V CDR1 and CDR2: GTSNPN, SVGIG (reference sequence). The CDR3 has 12 residues. The germline V and J ends were trimmed by 0 bases and 7 bases, with 7 bases remaining between them. CDR3 in DNA: TGTGCCTGGAGTGTACGCGGCCAGCCCCAGCATTTT. Translated: CAWSVRGQPQHF.